This T cell receptor beta chain appears in the sequencing data of a study of early T cells in non-severe SARS-CoV-2 infection. As regards this clonotype: Its antigen remains unknown.

Study-level points and caveats: The VDJdb matching leaned toward anti-spike CD8 responses and overlooked private and CD4 specificities.

Unique molecular identifiers (one per individual cDNA molecule) were attached. MiXCR, applied by TCRdb to the 5' RACE reads, yields one record per CDR3 protein. The sample lists 42,000 or so distinct CDR3 sequences; 9.5% to 13% were seen once. V gave up 3 bases and J gave up 2 bases, with 9 bases separating them. From germline, CDR1 is ENHRY and CDR2 SYGVKD. This CDR3 has 14 amino acids. This sequence was found in an adult who was a healthcare worker with PCR-confirmed SARS-CoV-2 infection or an uninfected control (not recorded which). The sequencing sample was made of whole blood. The chain employs TRBV10-3 and TRBJ2-3; D is unresolved. In nucleotides, the CDR3 is TGTGCCATCAGTGACTCCTGGTCCACAGATACGCAGTATTTT. Translating it yields CAISDSWSTDTQYF.